This TCR beta chain came from a study of T cells in Graves' hyperthyroidism and ophthalmopathy (dated by TCRdb to between 2018 and 2021). About the full investigation: Peripheral blood samples were taken at initial diagnosis, before any treatment was given. TCR V-J signatures able to tell the groups apart were searched for in a discovery cohort of more than 90 patients, of whom more than 40 had Graves' ophthalmopathy and some 60 had stable Graves' hyperthyroidism. Prospective prediction of ophthalmopathy was tested in an independent validation cohort of 18 to 20 hyperthyroidism patients and roughly 16 patients who later progressed to ophthalmopathy. The roughly 100 discovery patients were divided at random into training and test sets in a 7:3 ratio. In addition, the study compared T-cell repertoires in thyroid tissue and in blood from several Graves' hyperthyroidism patients. After blood sampling, hyperthyroidism patients were treated with methimazole at a starting dose of 30 mg daily, and ophthalmopathy patients were treated with high-dose intravenous methylprednisolone. According to the paper, TCR Vbeta CDR3 sequencing was carried out on 135 peripheral blood samples, which came from fewer than 50 ophthalmopathy, approximately 72 hyperthyroidism and roughly 17 progressor patients.

CDR1 and CDR2 are read off the germline V gene as SGHTA and FQGTGA. The V and J ends are trimmed by 5 bases and 6 bases, leaving 19 bases between them. The CDR3 goes from the cysteine to the phenylalanine over 15 residues. Only the CDR3 region is kept as DNA, spanning 45 bases read in frame from base 1. The TCR beta CDR3 regions were amplified from the RNA transcripts. The TCR CDR3 was subjected to a first round of RT-PCR using the HTBI primer set and the Qiagen OneStep RT-PCR kit. The libraries were constructed in a second round of multiplex PCR and then size-selected and purified. The libraries were sequenced on an Illumina HiSeq2000 using paired-end 100 bp reads. On the study's bioinformatics: SOAPnuke was used to process the raw data, throwing out any read that contained adapters or uncalled bases, had a mean Phred below 15, or lacked an exact constant-primer or identifier match. High-quality paired reads were merged using COPE v1.2.5, and each unique nucleotide sequence was defined as a clonotype. Clonotypes were aligned to IMGT TRBV, TRBD and TRBJ reference segments using MiTCR v1.1. Only V-J combinations with frequency above 0.0001, covering 99% to 99.2% of repertoires, were analysed. The TCS score was defined as F50 (clonal expansion) divided by E x V (chaos), with BLOSUM62-based TCRdist calculated between CDR3 peptides within each V-J. Welch's t-statistics and random forest reduced fewer than 600 V-J features to about 12, which were used in a naive Bayes classifier (R e1071). The public reads were reprocessed in TCRdb via fastp at Q25 and MiXCR, keeping in-frame beta chains. Entries are consolidated by CDR3 protein sequence, retaining the most common genes and DNA. The V and J calls shown here were made by TCRdb, not taken from the authors' results. The sample records 490,000 or so distinct CDR3 sequences, nearly 20% of which are singletons. The top ten hold 45% to 50% of the sample.

This clonotype was seen a handful of times. The antigen it recognizes is unknown. Base qualities are not at hand, and no much larger clone is one base apart. The paper as a whole reports these results and caveats: A model built on a 13 V-J signature distinguished ophthalmopathy from stable hyperthyroidism, reaching about 88% sensitivity and about 81% specificity in cross-validation and 80%/75% in testing. Sample size was not statistically predetermined, and blinding of investigators to group allocation was not performed. Most expanded thyroid clonotypes (frequency above 0.001) were also found in blood, which suggests that blood repertoires may mirror thyroid immune responses. In validation, progression to ophthalmopathy was predicted by the model with more than 65% sensitivity and roughly 72% specificity, a median of around 6.5 months before onset.

Moderately to severely active disease, a Clinical Activity Score of at least 3, a NOSPECS grade of at least 4, and a duration under 3 months were present in ophthalmopathy patients. Any patient with an uncontrolled infection, another autoimmune disease, pregnancy or lactation was excluded. Diagnoses were established on the basis of clinical symptoms, serum thyroxine and TRAb, thyroid ultrasound, and orbital computed tomography. Ficoll-Paque density gradient centrifugation was used to isolate PBMCs from around 10 ml of fresh peripheral blood. Total RNA was extracted with Trizol reagent, and quality was checked on an Agilent 2100 Bioanalyzer.

The chain is made from TRBV7-3 and TRBJ1-1, and the D gene may be TRBD1, 5 bases matching. The sequence was collected from a man in his forties with Graves' ophthalmopathy. The sample was blood. The CDR3 reads CASSTGPWGKAEAFF. The nucleotides are TGTGCCAGCAGCACGGGACCGTGGGGGAAGGCTGAAGCTTTCTTT.